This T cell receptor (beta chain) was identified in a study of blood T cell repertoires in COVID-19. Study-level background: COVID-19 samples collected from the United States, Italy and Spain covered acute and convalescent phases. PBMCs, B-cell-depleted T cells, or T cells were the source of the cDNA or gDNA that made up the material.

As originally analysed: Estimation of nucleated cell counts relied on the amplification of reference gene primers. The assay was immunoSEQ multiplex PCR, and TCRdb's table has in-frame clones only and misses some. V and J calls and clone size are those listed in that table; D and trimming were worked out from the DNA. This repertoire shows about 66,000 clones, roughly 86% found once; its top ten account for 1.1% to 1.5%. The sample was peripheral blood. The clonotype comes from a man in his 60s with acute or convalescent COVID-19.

The CDR3 loop is CASSAQGLAGGPQYF. CDR3 sequence (DNA): TGTGCCAGCAGCGCGCAAGGACTAGCGGGGGGGCCCCAGTACTTC. The chain employs TRBV9 and TRBJ2-5, with 15 bases that match TRBD2. Per germline, CDR1 SGDLS and CDR2 YYNGEE. The J segment lost 9 bases and the V segment lost 3 bases, leaving 6 bases of the junction unmatched. The CDR3 spans 15 residues.